This T cell receptor (beta chain) appears in the sequencing data of a study of blood T cell repertoires in COVID-19. The data were produced by immunoSEQ multiplex PCR, yet TCRdb's version contains in-frame clones alone and is incomplete. The table has about 200,000 clones, roughly four fifths seen once. J lost 6 bases, V lost 2 bases, and 13 bases had no gene match. The CDR3 is made up of 17 amino acids. CDR1 and CDR2 from the germline V gene are LGHDT and YNNKEL (reference sequence). Sample: peripheral blood. This receptor was taken from a woman older than 75 with COVID-19, enrolled during active disease. This rearrangement joins TRBV3-1 (or the pseudogene TRBV3-2) to TRBJ2-1, with TRBD1 identical over 7 bases. The CDR3 sequence is CASSQLDRALLSNEQFF. The CDR3 DNA reads as TGTGCCAGCAGCCAACTCGACAGGGCCCTCCTATCCAATGAGCAGTTCTTC.